This T cell receptor (beta chain) was observed in a study of OX40 agonist ivuxolimab in advanced cancers. Study summary: Prior checkpoint blockade (anti-PD-1, anti-PD-L1 or anti-CTLA-4) was permitted; around 39% had it. Broader study findings: Circulating CD4+ and CD8+ T cells showed clonal expansion by week 6 at 0.1 to 3.0 mg/kg.

The junction had 7 bases not matched to a gene; V was cut back by 2 bases and J by 6 bases. The CDR3 has 15 residues. Germline-derived CDR1 and CDR2 are SGDLS and YYNGEE. Patients with a history of autoimmune disease or on systemic immunosuppression were excluded. In regard to this clone: Its antigen is not identified.

The method was immunoSEQ multiplex PCR; TCRdb's version includes in-frame clones alone and lacks a portion of them. The sample lists some 9,600 clones; roughly 63% were seen once. This TCR came from an adult with an advanced solid tumor such as melanoma, head and neck, liver or kidney cancer. V gene TRBV9 combines with J gene TRBJ2-1; 8 bases fit TRBD2. The sequences come from CD4+ or CD8+ T cells sorted from blood, collected in a trial of the OX40 agonist ivuxolimab. DNA of the CDR3: TGTGCCAGCAGCGTCAGCGGGAGTGAGGGCAATGAGCAGTTCTTC. Residues: CASSVSGSEGNEQFF.